This T cell receptor (beta chain) was obtained from a study of blood T cells in healthy people across ages. With a J-beta primer mix and a sample-barcoded 5' primer, a second PCR ran roughly 6 to 11 cycles. MiXCR, run by TCRdb on the 5' RACE reads, gives a single entry per CDR3 protein. The sample includes nearly 800,000 distinct CDR3 sequences, roughly 25% of them seen just once. Trimming left V 2 bases short and J 1 base short, with 12 bases between. The CDR3 consists of 16 residues. Germline assignment: CDR1 SGHTA and CDR2 FQGTGA. Peripheral blood, around 9.4 milliliters per donor, was collected. The same data also went into a second study, on T cells of mothers and their children.

The receptor's source is a boy between 10 and 17 years old in good health. The chain is built from TRBV7-3 and TRBJ1-5, with D possibly being TRBD1 (5 bases). The material sequenced was blood. The CDR3 bases are TGTGCCAGCAGCTTAGAACAGGATCGAAGCAATCAGCCCCAGCATTTT. It codes for CASSLEQDRSNQPQHF. Based on the CDR3 plus reference TRBV7-3 and TRBJ1-5, the full variable domain is GAGVSQTPSNKVTEKGKYVELRCDPISGHTALYWYRQSLGQGPEFLIYFQGTGAADDSGLPNDRFFAVRPEGSVSTLKIQRTERGDSAVYLCASSLEQDRSNQPQHFGDGTRLSIL.